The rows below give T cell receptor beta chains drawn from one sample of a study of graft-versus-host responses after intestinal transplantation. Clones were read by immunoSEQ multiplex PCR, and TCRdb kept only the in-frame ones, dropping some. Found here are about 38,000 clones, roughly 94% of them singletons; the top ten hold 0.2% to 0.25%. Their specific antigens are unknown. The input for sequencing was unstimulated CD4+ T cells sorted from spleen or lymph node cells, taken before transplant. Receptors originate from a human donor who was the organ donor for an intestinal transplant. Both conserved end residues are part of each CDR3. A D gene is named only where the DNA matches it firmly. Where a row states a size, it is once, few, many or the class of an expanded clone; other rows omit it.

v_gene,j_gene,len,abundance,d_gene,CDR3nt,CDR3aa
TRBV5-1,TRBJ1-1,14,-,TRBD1,TGCGCCAGCAGCTTGGGACAGGGGGGGACTGAAGCTTTCTTT,CASSLGQGGTEAFF
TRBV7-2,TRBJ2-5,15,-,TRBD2,TGTGCCAGCAGCTTAGCAGGGCTAGCGGGGCATGCCCAGTACTTC,CASSLAGLAGHAQYF
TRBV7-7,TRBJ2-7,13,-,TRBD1,TGTGCTAGCAGCCGGGACAGGGGTTACGAGCAGTACTTC,CASSRDRGYEQYF
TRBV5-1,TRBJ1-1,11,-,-,TGCGCCAGCAGCTTGCAGGGGATGGCTTTCTTT,CASSLQGMAFF
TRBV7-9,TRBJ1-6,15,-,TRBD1,TGTGCCAGCAGCCCCGTGGACAGGGGATCTTCACCCCTCCACTTT,CASSPVDRGSSPLHF
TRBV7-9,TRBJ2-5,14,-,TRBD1,TGTGCCAGCAGCTTAACGACAGGGGAAGAGACCCAGTACTTC,CASSLTTGEETQYF
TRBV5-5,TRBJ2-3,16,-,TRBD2,TGTGCCAGCAGCCGGGGAGGGGCTAGCGGGGCAGATACGCAGTATTTT,CASSRGGASGADTQYF
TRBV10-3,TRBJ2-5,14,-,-,TGTGCCACCACACCCACTACTAGTCAAGAGACCCAGTACTTC,CATTPTTSQETQYF
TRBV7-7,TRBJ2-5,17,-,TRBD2,TGTGCCAGCAGCGCATTCGTGGCTAGCGGGGGTTGGGAGACCCAGTACTTC,CASSAFVASGGWETQYF
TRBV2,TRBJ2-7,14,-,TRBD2,TGTGCCAGCACGGGGAGGGACGTATCCTACGAGCAGTACTTC,CASTGRDVSYEQYF
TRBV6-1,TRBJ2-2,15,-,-,TGTGCCAGCAGACCCGCTCCGGGGGCAGGCGGGGAGCTGTTTTTT,CASRPAPGAGGELFF
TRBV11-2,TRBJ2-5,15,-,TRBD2,TGTGCCAGCAGCCCCCGTTTGACTAGCGGGTTGGCCCAGTACTTC,CASSPRLTSGLAQYF
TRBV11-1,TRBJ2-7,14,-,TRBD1,TGTGCCAGCAGCCTAAGGGACAGCTCCTACGAGCAGTACTTC,CASSLRDSSYEQYF
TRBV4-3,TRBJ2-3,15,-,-,TGCGCCAGCAGCCAAGATTCAACAGGAACAGATACGCAGTATTTT,CASSQDSTGTDTQYF
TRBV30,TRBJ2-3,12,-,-,TGTGCCTGGGACTTAGGGACAGATACGCAGTATTTT,CAWDLGTDTQYF
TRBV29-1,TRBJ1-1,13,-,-,TGCAGCGTGTCGGGACGGCTGAACACTGAAGCTTTCTTT,CSVSGRLNTEAFF
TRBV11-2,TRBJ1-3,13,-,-,TGTGCCAGCAGCCTCCGCCGCAGAGACACCATATATTTT,CASSLRRRDTIYF
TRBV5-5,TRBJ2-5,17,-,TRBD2,TGTGCCAGCAGCTTGGAGGCGGGGACTAGTGGCGGGGAGACCCAGTACTTC,CASSLEAGTSGGETQYF
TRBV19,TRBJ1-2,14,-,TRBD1,TGTGCCAGTAGATTGGGACAGGGCAACTATGGCTACACCTTC,CASRLGQGNYGYTF
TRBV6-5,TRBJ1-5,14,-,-,TGTGCCAGCAGTGAAGGGGGACCCGGGCAGCCCCAGCATTTT,CASSEGGPGQPQHF
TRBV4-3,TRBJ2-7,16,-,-,TGCGCCAGCAGCCAAGAGGGCCGGGACTCCTCCTACGAGCAGTACTTC,CASSQEGRDSSYEQYF
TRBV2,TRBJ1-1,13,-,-,TGTGCCGGTCGACAGGATGCGGACACTGAAGCTTTCTTT,CAGRQDADTEAFF
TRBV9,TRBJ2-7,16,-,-,TGTGCCAGCAGCGTAGTCCGGGACGGGAGCTCCTACGAGCAGTACTTC,CASSVVRDGSSYEQYF
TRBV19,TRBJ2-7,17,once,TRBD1,TGTGCCAGTAGTTTTTTATGGGGACAGGGGGCCGTCGACGAGCAGTACTTC,CASSFLWGQGAVDEQYF
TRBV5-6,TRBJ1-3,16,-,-,TGTGCCAGCAGCTTTGCTGGGACCCAGGCTGGAAACACCATATATTTT,CASSFAGTQAGNTIYF
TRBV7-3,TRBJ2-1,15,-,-,TGTGCCAGCAGCTTAAGGGGAGGGACACACAATGAGCAGTTCTTC,CASSLRGGTHNEQFF
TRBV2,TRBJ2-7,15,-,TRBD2,TGTGCCAGCAGTGAAACTAGCGGGGGGGCCCACGAGCAGTACTTC,CASSETSGGAHEQYF
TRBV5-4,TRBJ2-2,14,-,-,TGTGCCGGTGGAACAGGGATGGACACCGGGGAGCTGTTTTTT,CAGGTGMDTGELFF